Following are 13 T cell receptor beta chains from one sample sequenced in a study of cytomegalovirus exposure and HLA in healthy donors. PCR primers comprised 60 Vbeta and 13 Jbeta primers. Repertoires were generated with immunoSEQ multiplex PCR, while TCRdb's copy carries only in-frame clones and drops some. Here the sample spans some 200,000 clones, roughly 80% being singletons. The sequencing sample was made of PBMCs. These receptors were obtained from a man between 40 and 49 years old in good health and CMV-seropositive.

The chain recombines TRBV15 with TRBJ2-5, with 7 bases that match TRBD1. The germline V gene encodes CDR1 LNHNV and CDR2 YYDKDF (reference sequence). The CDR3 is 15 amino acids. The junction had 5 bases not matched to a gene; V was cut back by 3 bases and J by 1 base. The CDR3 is CATSRPTGVQETQYF. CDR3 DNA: TGTGCCACCAGCAGGCCCACAGGGGTCCAAGAGACCCAGTACTTC.

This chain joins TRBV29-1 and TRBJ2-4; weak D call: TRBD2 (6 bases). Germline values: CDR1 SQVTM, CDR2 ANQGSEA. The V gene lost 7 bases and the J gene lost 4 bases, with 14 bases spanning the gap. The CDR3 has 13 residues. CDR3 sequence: CSAFQGGKNIQYF. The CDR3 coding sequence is TGCAGCGCATTTCAGGGAGGAAAAAACATTCAGTACTTC.

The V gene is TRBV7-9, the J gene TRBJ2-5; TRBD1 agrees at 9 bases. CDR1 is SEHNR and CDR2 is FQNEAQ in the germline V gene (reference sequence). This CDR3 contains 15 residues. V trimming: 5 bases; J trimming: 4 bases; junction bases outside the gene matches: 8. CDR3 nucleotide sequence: TGTGCCAGCAGCATCCCGACAGGGGGTGCAGAGACCCAGTACTTC. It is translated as CASSIPTGGAETQYF.

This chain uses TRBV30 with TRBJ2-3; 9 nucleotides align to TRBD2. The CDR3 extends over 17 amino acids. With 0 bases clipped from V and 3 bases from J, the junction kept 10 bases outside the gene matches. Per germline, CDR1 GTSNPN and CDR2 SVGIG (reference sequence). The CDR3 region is CAWSVRAGGLRTDTQYF. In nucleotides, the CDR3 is TGTGCCTGGAGTGTGCGGGCGGGGGGGCTTAGAACAGATACGCAGTATTTT.

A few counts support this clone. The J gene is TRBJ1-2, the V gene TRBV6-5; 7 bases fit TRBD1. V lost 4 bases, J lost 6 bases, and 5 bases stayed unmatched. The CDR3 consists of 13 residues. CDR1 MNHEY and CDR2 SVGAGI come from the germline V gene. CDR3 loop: CASSFSTGHGYTF. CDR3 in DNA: TGTGCCAGCAGTTTCTCGACAGGGCATGGCTACACCTTC.

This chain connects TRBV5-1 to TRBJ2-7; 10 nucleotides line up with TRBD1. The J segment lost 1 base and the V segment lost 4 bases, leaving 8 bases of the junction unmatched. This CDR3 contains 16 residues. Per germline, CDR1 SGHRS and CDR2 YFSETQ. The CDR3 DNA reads TGCGCCAGCAGCAAAAGGACAGGGGGGTTGTCCTACGAGCAGTACTTC. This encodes CASSKRTGGLSYEQYF.

The CDR3 region has the DNA TGTGCCAGCAGCCAGGACGACAGGAAAAATGGCTACACCTTC. Translation: CASSQDDRKNGYTF. J is TRBJ1-2 and V is TRBV4-2, with D possibly TRBD1 on 6 matching bases. The CDR3 runs 14 residues. The germline V gene encodes CDR1 LGHNA and CDR2 YNFKEQ. V was cut by 3 bases and J by 6 bases, with 14 bases left in between.

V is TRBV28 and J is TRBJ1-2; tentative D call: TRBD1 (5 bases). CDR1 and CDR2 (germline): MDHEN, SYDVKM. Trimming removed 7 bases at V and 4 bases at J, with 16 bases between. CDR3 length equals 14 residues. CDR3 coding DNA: TGTGCCAGCATTCCTGGCGTTCAGGGCTATGGCTACACCTTC. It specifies CASIPGVQGYGYTF.

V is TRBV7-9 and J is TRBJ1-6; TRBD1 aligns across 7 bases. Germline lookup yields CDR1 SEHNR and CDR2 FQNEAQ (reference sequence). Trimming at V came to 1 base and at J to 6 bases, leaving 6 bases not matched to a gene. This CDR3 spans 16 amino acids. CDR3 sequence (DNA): TGTGCCAGCAGCTTAGGACAGGGTGACCCTAATTCACCCCTCCACTTT. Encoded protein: CASSLGQGDPNSPLHF.

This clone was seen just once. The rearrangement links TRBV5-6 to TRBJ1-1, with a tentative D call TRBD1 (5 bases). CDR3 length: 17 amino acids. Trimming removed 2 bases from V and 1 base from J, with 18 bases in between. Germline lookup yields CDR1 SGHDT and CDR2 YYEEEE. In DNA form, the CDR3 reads TGTGCCAGCAGCTTTGTGTTCGGGGGAGGGGAGAACACTGAAGCTTTCTTT. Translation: CASSFVFGGGENTEAFF.

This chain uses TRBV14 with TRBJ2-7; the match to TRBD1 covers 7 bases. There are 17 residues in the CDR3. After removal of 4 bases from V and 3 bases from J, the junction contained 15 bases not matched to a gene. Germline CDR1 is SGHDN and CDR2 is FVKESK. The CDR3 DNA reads TGTGCCAGCAGCCTCACATATACAGGGGCTGCTGACTACGAGCAGTACTTC. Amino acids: CASSLTYTGAADYEQYF.

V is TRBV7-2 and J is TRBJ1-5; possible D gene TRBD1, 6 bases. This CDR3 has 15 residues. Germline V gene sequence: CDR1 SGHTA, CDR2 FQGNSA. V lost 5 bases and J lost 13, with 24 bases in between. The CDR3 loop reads CASSRSRDTVIHQHF. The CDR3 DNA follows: TGTGCCAGCAGCCGAAGTAGGGACACGGTGATTCATCAGCATTTT.

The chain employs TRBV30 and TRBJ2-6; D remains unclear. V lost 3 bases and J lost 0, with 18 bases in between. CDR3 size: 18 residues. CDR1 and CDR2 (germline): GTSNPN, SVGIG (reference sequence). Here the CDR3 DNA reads TGTGCCTGGAGCACGCCCGACACCCACCTCTCTGGGGCCAACGTCCTGACTTTC. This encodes CAWSTPDTHLSGANVLTF.